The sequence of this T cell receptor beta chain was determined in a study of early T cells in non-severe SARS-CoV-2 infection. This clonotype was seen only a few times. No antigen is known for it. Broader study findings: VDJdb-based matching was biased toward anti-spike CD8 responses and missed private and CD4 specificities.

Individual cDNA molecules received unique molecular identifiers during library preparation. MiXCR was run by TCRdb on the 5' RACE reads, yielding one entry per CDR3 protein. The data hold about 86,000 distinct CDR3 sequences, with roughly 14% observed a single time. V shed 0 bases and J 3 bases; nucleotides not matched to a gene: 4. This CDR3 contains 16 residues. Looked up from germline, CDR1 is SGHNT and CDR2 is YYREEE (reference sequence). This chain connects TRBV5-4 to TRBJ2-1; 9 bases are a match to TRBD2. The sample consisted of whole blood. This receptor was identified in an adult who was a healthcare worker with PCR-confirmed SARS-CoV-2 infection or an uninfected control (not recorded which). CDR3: CASSLDGGRDYNEQFF. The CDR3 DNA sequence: TGTGCCAGCAGCTTGGACGGCGGGAGGGACTACAATGAGCAGTTCTTC.